The 18 T cell receptor beta chains below were found in one sample sequenced in a study of CD8 T cells in ankylosing spondylitis. Regarding the study as a whole: For ankylosing spondylitis blood, a TCR beta motif of 7 or 8 highly homologous variants appeared characteristic.

In TCRdb, the 5' RACE reads were re-called with MiXCR into one record per CDR3 protein. The sample carries some 800,000 distinct CDR3 sequences, 10% to 15% recorded once. Their specific antigens are unknown. The specimen was blood, either unsorted or a sorted T cell fraction (not recorded which). Source of these receptors: a male donor with ankylosing spondylitis.

The CDR3 protein is CSVGYPSQPQHF. The CDR3 DNA sequence: TGCAGCGTTGGGTACCCAAGTCAGCCCCAGCATTTT. V gene TRBV29-1 combines with J gene TRBJ1-5; D unresolved. V lost 4 bases, J lost 6 bases, and 10 bases lay in between. The length of the CDR3 is 12 residues. Germline CDR1 reads SQVTM; CDR2 reads ANQGSEA. Combining the CDR3 with reference TRBV29-1 and TRBJ1-5 gives the whole variable domain SAVISQKPSRDICQRGTSLTIQCQVDSQVTMMFWYRQQPGQSLTLIATANQGSEATYESGFVIDKFPISRPNLTFSTLTVSNMSPEDSSIYLCSVGYPSQPQHFGDGTRLSIL.

The rearrangement uses TRBV18 and TRBJ2-7, with 11 bases lining up with TRBD2. This CDR3 is built from 16 residues. V lost 3 bases to trimming and J lost 0 bases; unmatched junction nucleotides: 4. In germline, CDR1 is KGHSH, CDR2 LQKENI. In DNA, the CDR3 is TGTGCCAGCTCACCCCAGACTAGCGGGGCCTCCTACGAGCAGTACTTC. As protein: CASSPQTSGASYEQYF. Full variable domain (remainder filled in from reference TRBV18 and TRBJ2-7): NAGVMQNPRHLVRRRGQEARLRCSPMKGHSHVYWYRQLPEEGLKFMVYLQKENIIDESGMPKERFSAEFPKEGPSILRIQQVVRGDSAAYFCASSPQTSGASYEQYFGPGTRLTVT.

This sequence joins TRBV4-3 and TRBJ2-3; D unclear. The CDR3 extends over 12 amino acids. Germline CDR1 reads LGHNA; CDR2 reads YSLEER. V lost 3 bases and J 5 bases, leaving 6 bases between the germline ends. CDR3 coding DNA: TGCGCCAGCAGCCATGAAGGAGATACGCAGTATTTT. Protein product: CASSHEGDTQYF.

The chain carries TRBV7-3 and TRBJ2-5; D is possibly TRBD2 (6 bases). Deletions cut 4 bases from V and 5 bases from J, with 11 bases between. Germline CDR1 reads SGHTA; CDR2 reads FQGTGA. This CDR3 region has 13 residues. As DNA, the CDR3 is TGTGCCAGCAGCTCGCGGGACGGGGAGACCCAGTACTTC. The encoded protein is CASSSRDGETQYF.

This chain connects TRBV7-2 to TRBJ1-6; no definite D call. This CDR3 is built from 17 residues. The germline V gene encodes CDR1 SGHTA and CDR2 FQGNSA. Trimming removed 5 bases from V and 0 bases from J, with 14 bases in between. The CDR3 nucleotides are TGTGCCAGCAGCAGACTCCAGTCGAGCTCCTATAATTCACCCCTCCACTTT. Its translation: CASSRLQSSSYNSPLHF.

CDR3 sequence: CASSYDDYGYTF. The DNA for the CDR3 is TGTGCCAGCAGTTACGACGACTATGGCTACACCTTC. V is TRBV6-2 or TRBV6-3 and J is TRBJ1-2; D is unresolved. The CDR3 contains 12 residues. Trimming took off 2 bases at V and 3 bases at J, with 4 bases between the two ends. Per germline, CDR1 MNHEY and CDR2 SVGEGT.

This clonotype turned up a few times. The chain couples TRBV4-2 to TRBJ2-3; 16 nucleotides line up with TRBD2. The length of the CDR3 is 20 residues. V was pared by 4 bases and J by 3 bases, with 13 bases of the junction left unmatched. Germline assignment: CDR1 LGHNA and CDR2 YNFKEQ. CDR3 coding DNA: TGTGCCAGCAGCCGCGCCGCGGGACTAGCGGGGGGGCAGGCGACAGATACGCAGTATTTT. The encoded protein is CASSRAAGLAGGQATDTQYF.

There are many counts of this clonotype. J is TRBJ2-1 and V is TRBV7-2; maybe TRBD1 (5 bases). This CDR3 region has 16 residues. The germline gives CDR1 SGHTA, CDR2 FQGNSA. The V end lost 5 bases, the J end lost 3 bases, and 17 bases lay between the germline ends. CDR3: CASSEDRLLFYNEQFF. In DNA, the CDR3 is TGTGCCAGCAGCGAAGACAGACTCCTGTTCTACAATGAGCAGTTCTTC.

The rearrangement joins TRBV30 to TRBJ1-1; D might be TRBD1 (5 bases). CDR3 length equals 15 residues. CDR1 and CDR2 (germline): GTSNPN, SVGIG (reference sequence). The V and J ends lost 4 bases and 6 bases respectively, with 21 bases between them. In DNA form, the CDR3 reads TGTGCCTGGACCCAGATGGGAAGTCTAGGGGCTGAAGCTTTCTTT. It specifies CAWTQMGSLGAEAFF. Together with reference TRBV30 and TRBJ1-1, the CDR3 gives the full variable domain: SQTIHQWPATLVQPVGSPLSLECTVEGTSNPNLYWYRQAAGRGLQLLFYSVGIGQISSEVPQNLSASRPQDRQFILSSKKLLLSDSGFYLCAWTQMGSLGAEAFFGQGTRLTVV.

This clonotype was seen a handful of times. V usage is TRBV20-1 and J usage is TRBJ2-3; a possible D gene is TRBD1 (6 bases). Deletions cut 7 bases from V and 6 bases from J, with 26 bases between. CDR1 and CDR2 (germline): DFQATT, SNEGSKA (reference sequence). The CDR3 is made up of 16 amino acids. In nucleotides, the CDR3 is TGCAGTGTTGTTCTTGCCCTGGGGGCCCCCACGGATACGCAGTATTTT. It is translated as CSVVLALGAPTDTQYF.

This clonotype turned up a few times. The rearrangement uses TRBV18 and TRBJ2-7, with D unclear. This CDR3 comprises 13 residues. CDR1 KGHSH and CDR2 LQKENI come from the germline V gene. V was pared by 2 bases and J by 6 bases, with 11 bases between. CDR3 sequence: CASSPEAGGEQYF. The CDR3 DNA reads TGTGCCAGCTCACCAGAGGCAGGCGGCGAGCAGTACTTC.

This clonotype appeared many times. V and J are TRBV29-1 and TRBJ2-7; TRBD1 or TRBD2 may be the D gene (6 bases each). Trimming pared 6 bases from V and 1 base from J, leaving 16 bases between. The CDR3 consists of 14 residues. The germline gives CDR1 SQVTM, CDR2 ANQGSEA. The CDR3 loop reads CSVRRGTDSYEQYF. CDR3 nucleotides: TGCAGCGTCCGTAGGGGGACTGATTCCTACGAGCAGTACTTC.

This clonotype was counted a few times. This sequence joins TRBV7-8 and TRBJ1-5, with D possibly matching TRBD1 (5 bases). Trimming left V 5 bases short and J 5 bases short, with 13 bases between. CDR3 size: 14 residues. Germline V gene sequence: CDR1 SGHVS, CDR2 FQNEAQ. The DNA for the CDR3 is TGTGCCAGCAGCCCCGGGACCAACTATCAGCCCCAGCATTTT. It specifies CASSPGTNYQPQHF.

In this sample, this clonotype turned up many times. The chain combines TRBV5-1 with TRBJ2-7; D is uncertain. Trimming took 1 base from V and 6 from J, leaving 14 bases between them. This CDR3 has 14 amino acids. CDR1 is SGHRS and CDR2 is YFSETQ in the germline V gene. The CDR3 sequence: CASSLRNGMGEQYF. The CDR3 region has the DNA TGCGCCAGCAGCTTGAGAAATGGGATGGGCGAGCAGTACTTC.

This clonotype was counted between two and nine times. J is TRBJ1-1 and V is TRBV11-2, with a weak D call TRBD1 (5 bases). The length of the CDR3 is 14 residues. The ends were cut back, 3 bases at V and 1 base at J, with 9 bases in the middle. Germline V CDR1 and CDR2: SGHAT, FQNNGV. CDR3 DNA: TGTGCCAGCAGCTTTACGCAGGGGAACACTGAAGCTTTCTTT. It encodes CASSFTQGNTEAFF. The full variable domain, with the rest looked up from reference TRBV11-2 and TRBJ1-1, is EAGVAQSPRYKIIEKRQSVAFWCNPISGHATLYWYQQILGQGPKLLIQFQNNGVVDDSQLPKDRFSAERLKGVDSTLKIQPAKLEDSAVYLCASSFTQGNTEAFFGQGTRLTVV.

This clonotype was seen repeatedly, ten times or more. The chain recombines TRBV20-1 with TRBJ2-1; D gene unclear. Trimming shortened V by 7 bases and J by 5 bases, and 9 bases separated the two germline ends. Germline assignment: CDR1 DFQATT and CDR2 SNEGSKA (reference sequence). The CDR3 is 11 residues long. The CDR3, as DNA: TGCAGTGGCGCATTCGACAATGAGCAGTTCTTC. This gives the protein CSGAFDNEQFF.

This sequence joins TRBV6-5 and TRBJ1-2, with D uncertain. V lost 4 bases, J lost 3 bases, and 27 bases lay in between. This CDR3 region has 19 residues. CDR1 is MNHEY and CDR2 is SVGAGI in the germline V gene. Here the CDR3 DNA reads TGTGCCAGCAGTTCTAGACGGAATCCATCCGCCATCGTCCACTATGGCTACACCTTC. Its translation: CASSSRRNPSAIVHYGYTF.

This clonotype was picked up a small number of times. The chain is built from TRBV20-1 and TRBJ1-2; TRBD1 matches 10 bases. The CDR3 extends over 14 amino acids. Germline loops: CDR1 DFQATT, CDR2 SNEGSKA (reference sequence). J was trimmed by 3 bases and V by 3 bases; bases with no gene match: 4. DNA of the CDR3: TGCAGTGCTAGCCCGGGACAGGGGTACTATGGCTACACCTTC. Translated, it gives CSASPGQGYYGYTF.